This T cell receptor (beta chain) was retrieved from a study of OX40 agonist ivuxolimab in advanced cancers. Study-level results: The study observed clonal expansion of CD4+ and CD8+ blood T cells by week 6 at 0.1 to 3.0 mg/kg.

Sequencing used immunoSEQ multiplex PCR; TCRdb keeps in-frame clones, though not all of them. Of 91,000 or so clones in the sample, roughly 94% are singletons; the top ten hold around 0.17%. The germline V gene encodes CDR1 SGHTA and CDR2 FQGNSA. V was shortened by 6 bases and J by 0 bases, with 12 bases between the two germline ends. The length of the CDR3 is 15 residues. About this clone: The antigen is unknown.

This TCR was recovered from an adult with an advanced solid tumor such as melanoma, head and neck, liver or kidney cancer. This sequence joins TRBV7-2 and TRBJ2-1; perhaps TRBD2 as D (6 bases). The sequencing used CD4+ or CD8+ T cells sorted from blood, collected in a trial of the OX40 agonist ivuxolimab. This CDR3 reads CASRASASSYNEQFF. CDR3 nucleotide sequence: TGTGCCAGCAGGGCTAGCGCTAGCTCCTACAATGAGCAGTTCTTC.